This is a list of T cell receptor beta chains from one sample in a study of T cell changes during pregnancy in multiple sclerosis. TCRdb's table, derived via immunoSEQ multiplex PCR, lists solely in-frame clones and lacks some. Among tens of thousands of clones, roughly 90% were seen once, and the ten largest hold around 3.3%. The source was CD8+ T cells from peripheral blood mononuclear cells, collected before pregnancy. These receptors were taken from a female donor with multiple sclerosis, enrolled in a pregnancy study. Each CDR3 is given with its conserved first and last residue. Fields, in order: V gene, CDR3 length, J gene, CDR3 protein.

>TRBV19|14|TRBJ1-1
CASSLGGVGTEAFF
>TRBV7-6|14|TRBJ1-1
CASSVGQGATEAFF
>TRBV10-2|15|TRBJ2-1
CASSPTESSYNEQFF
>TRBV4-1|15|TRBJ1-1
CASSQPTGENTEAFF
>TRBV2|19|TRBJ2-1
CASSEGTSGRPYSYNEQFF
>TRBV6-5|13|TRBJ1-1
CASSYAGGDEAFF
>TRBV7-2|12|TRBJ1-1
CASSFWGSEAFF
>TRBV7-9|12|TRBJ2-1
CASSLSGNEQFF
>TRBV9|17|TRBJ1-2
CASSVDAVSGGAYGYTF
>TRBV7-2|14|TRBJ2-2
CASSFSGDTGELFF
>TRBV5-6|13|TRBJ2-7
CASSFGTAYEQYF
>TRBV7-3|13|TRBJ2-1
CASSYGGANEQFF
>TRBV27|13|TRBJ1-1
CASSPGQSAEAFF
>TRBV9|15|TRBJ1-2
CASSTRDRSPYGYTF
>TRBV9|14|TRBJ1-2
CASSGQGLNYGYTF
>TRBV13|16|TRBJ2-7
CASSSRGGATSYEQYF
>TRBV6-1|13|TRBJ2-7
CASSEITGAEQYF
>TRBV27|18|TRBJ2-7
CASSLLGGGIPGGYEQYF
>TRBV7-2|16|TRBJ1-4
CASSLRSLVANEKLFF
>TRBV21-1|15|TRBJ2-6
CASSRGQSGANVLTF
>TRBV7-9|13|TRBJ1-2
CASSTTVNYGYTF
>TRBV7-3|15|TRBJ2-1
CASSLTGPSYNEQFF
>TRBV27|13|TRBJ2-7
CASSPVARDEQYF
>TRBV7-6|13|TRBJ1-5
CASSLDINQPQHF
>TRBV15|17|TRBJ2-7
CATSPRTSGGITYEQYF
>TRBV5-4|12|TRBJ2-1
CASPAGGGEQFF
>TRBV7-6|14|TRBJ1-1
CASSSGTANTEAFF
>TRBV15|15|TRBJ1-5
CATSIAGSHGQPQHF
>TRBV25-1|16|TRBJ2-5
CASSGWTGGDQETQYF
>TRBV9|14|TRBJ1-1
CASSVVGANPEAFF
>TRBV30|14|TRBJ2-1
CAWRTGGSPNEQFF
>TRBV19|15|TRBJ1-2
CASSIRFRGNYGYTF
>TRBV5-4|15|TRBJ1-2
CASSPGTVANYGYTF
>TRBV4-2|12|TRBJ1-1
CASSHLNTEAFF
>TRBV18|11|TRBJ2-1
CASSLGGEQFF
>TRBV10-3|14|TRBJ1-3
CAIRGGDLGNTIYF
>TRBV7-2|18|TRBJ1-3
CASSLAGQGASSGNTIYF
>TRBV30|13|TRBJ1-1
CAWIPTDRVEAFF
>TRBV27|15|TRBJ2-7
CASSSLRDSSYEQYF
>TRBV7-9|12|TRBJ2-7
CASSQGFYEQYF